Included here is one TCR beta chain sequence, with context. This sample was taken from a study of blood T cell repertoires in COVID-19. Study summary: Material from acute and convalescent COVID-19 was sourced from the United States, Italy and Spain. PBMCs, B-cell-depleted T cells, or T cells were the source of the cDNA or gDNA that made up the material.

The authors' processing: Estimated nucleated cell counts came from reference gene primer amplification. Here immunoSEQ multiplex PCR was the method, and the copy in TCRdb shows in-frame clones only, minus some. V, J and clone size are those of that table, while D and trimming were read from the DNA. The sample contains a few hundred thousand clones, approximately 85% of which appear only once. Material: peripheral blood. This clonotype was obtained from a man older than 75 with acute or convalescent COVID-19.

Written as DNA, the CDR3 is TGTGCCAGCAGCTTACAGGGGGCTAACGCCCCTGAAGCTTTCTTT. This codes for CASSLQGANAPEAFF. This sequence joins TRBV7-2 and TRBJ1-1, with 8 positions matching TRBD1. Germline assignment: CDR1 SGHTA and CDR2 FQGNSA. CDR3 length equals 15 residues. The trim removed 2 bases at V and 6 bases at J, leaving 8 bases unmatched.